This T cell receptor (beta chain) derives from a study of blood T cell repertoires in COVID-19. Across the study: The United States, Italy and Spain were the sources of the acute and convalescent COVID-19 samples. PBMCs, B-cell-depleted T cells, or T cells were the source of the cDNA or gDNA that made up the material.

Seattle participants joined during active infection and were tracked over time. The assay was immunoSEQ multiplex PCR, and TCRdb's table has in-frame clones only and misses some. The table lists approximately 150,000 clones, 84% of them singletons. Per the germline V gene, CDR1 is ENHRY and CDR2 is SYGVKD. Unmatched junction bases numbered 8, after V lost 4 bases and J lost 7 bases. The CDR3 covers 15 residues. The TCR sequence derives from a man aged 30-40 years with COVID-19, enrolled during active disease. Material for sequencing was peripheral blood. The gene calls are TRBV10-3 and TRBJ2-1, with 9 bases that match TRBD2. CDR3 amino acids: CAISGSGSRGNEQFF. CDR3 nucleotides: TGTGCCATCAGTGGTAGCGGGAGCCGTGGGAATGAGCAGTTCTTC.